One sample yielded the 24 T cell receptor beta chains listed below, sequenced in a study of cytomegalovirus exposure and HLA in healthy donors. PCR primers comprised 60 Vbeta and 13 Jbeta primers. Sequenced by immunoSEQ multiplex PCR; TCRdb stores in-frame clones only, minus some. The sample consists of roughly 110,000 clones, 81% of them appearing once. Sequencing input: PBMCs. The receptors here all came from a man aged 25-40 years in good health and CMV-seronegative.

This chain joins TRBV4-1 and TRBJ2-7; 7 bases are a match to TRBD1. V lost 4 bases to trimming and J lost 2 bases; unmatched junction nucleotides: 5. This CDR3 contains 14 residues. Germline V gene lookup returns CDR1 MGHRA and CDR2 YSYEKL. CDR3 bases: TGCGCCAGCAGCCTCCGGGACAGAGCCTACGAGCAGTACTTC. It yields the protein CASSLRDRAYEQYF.

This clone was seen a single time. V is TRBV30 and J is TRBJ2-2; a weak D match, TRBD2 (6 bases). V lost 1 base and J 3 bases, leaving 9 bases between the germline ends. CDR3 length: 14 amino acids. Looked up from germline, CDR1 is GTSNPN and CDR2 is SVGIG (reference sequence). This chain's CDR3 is CAWSGDSHTGELFF. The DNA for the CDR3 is TGTGCCTGGAGTGGGGACTCCCACACCGGGGAGCTGTTTTTT.

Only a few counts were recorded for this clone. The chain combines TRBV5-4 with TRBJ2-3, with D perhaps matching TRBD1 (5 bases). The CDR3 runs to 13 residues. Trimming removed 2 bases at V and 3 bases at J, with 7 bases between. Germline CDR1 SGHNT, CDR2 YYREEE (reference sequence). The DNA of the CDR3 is TGTGCCAGCAGCTTTCAGGGAACAGATACGCAGTATTTT. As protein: CASSFQGTDTQYF.

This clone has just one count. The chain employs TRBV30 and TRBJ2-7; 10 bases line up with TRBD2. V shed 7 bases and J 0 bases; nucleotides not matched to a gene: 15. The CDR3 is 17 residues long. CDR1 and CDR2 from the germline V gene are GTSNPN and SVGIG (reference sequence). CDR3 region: CASRRASGGFSSYEQYF. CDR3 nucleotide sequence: TGTGCCTCAAGGAGGGCTAGCGGGGGTTTTAGCTCCTACGAGCAGTACTTC. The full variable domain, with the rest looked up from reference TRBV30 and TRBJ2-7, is SQTIHQWPATLVQPVGSPLSLECTVEGTSNPNLYWYRQAAGRGLQLLFYSVGIGQISSEVPQNLSASRPQDRQFILSSKKLLLSDSGFYLCASRRASGGFSSYEQYFGPGTRLTVT.

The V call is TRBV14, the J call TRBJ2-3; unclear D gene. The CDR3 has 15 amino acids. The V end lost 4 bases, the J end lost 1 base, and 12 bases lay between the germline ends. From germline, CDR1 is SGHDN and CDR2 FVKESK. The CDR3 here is CASSPWASGTDTQYF. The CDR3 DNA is TGTGCCAGCAGCCCTTGGGCCTCGGGCACAGATACGCAGTATTTT.

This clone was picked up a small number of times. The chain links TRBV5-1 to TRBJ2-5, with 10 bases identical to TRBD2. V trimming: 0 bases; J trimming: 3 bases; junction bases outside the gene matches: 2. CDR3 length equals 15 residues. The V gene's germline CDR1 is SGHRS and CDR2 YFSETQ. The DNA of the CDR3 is TGCGCCAGCAGCTTGGGTAGCGGGAGGAAAGAGACCCAGTACTTC. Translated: CASSLGSGRKETQYF.

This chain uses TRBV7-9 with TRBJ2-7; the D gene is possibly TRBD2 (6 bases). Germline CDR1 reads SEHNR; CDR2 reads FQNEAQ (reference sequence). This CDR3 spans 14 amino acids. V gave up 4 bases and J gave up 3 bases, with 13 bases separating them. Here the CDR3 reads CASSSPLGGYEQYF. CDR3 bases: TGTGCCAGCAGCTCACCCTTGGGGGGCTACGAGCAGTACTTC. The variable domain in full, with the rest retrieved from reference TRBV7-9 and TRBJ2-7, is DTGVSQNPRHKITKRGQNVTFRCDPISEHNRLYWYRQTLGQGPEFLTYFQNEAQLEKSRLLSDRFSAERPKGSFSTLEIQRTEQGDSAMYLCASSSPLGGYEQYFGPGTRLTVT.

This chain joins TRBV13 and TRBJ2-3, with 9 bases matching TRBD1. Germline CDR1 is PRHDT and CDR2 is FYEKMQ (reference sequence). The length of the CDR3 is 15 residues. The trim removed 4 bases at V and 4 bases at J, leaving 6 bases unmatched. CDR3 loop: CASSSRRTGADTQYF. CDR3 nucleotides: TGTGCCAGCAGCTCCCGCCGGACAGGGGCAGATACGCAGTATTTT. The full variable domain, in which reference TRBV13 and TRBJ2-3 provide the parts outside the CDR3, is AAGVIQSPRHLIKEKRETATLKCYPIPRHDTVYWYQQGPGQDPQFLISFYEKMQSDKGSIPDRFSAQQFSDYHSELNMSSLELGDSALYFCASSSRRTGADTQYFGPGTRLTVL.

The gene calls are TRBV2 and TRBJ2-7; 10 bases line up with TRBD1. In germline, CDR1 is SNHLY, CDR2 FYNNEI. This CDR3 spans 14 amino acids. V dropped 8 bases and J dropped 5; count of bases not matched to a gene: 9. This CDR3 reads CASEEDRGSHEQYF. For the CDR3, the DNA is TGTGCCAGCGAAGAGGACAGGGGGTCCCACGAGCAGTACTTC.

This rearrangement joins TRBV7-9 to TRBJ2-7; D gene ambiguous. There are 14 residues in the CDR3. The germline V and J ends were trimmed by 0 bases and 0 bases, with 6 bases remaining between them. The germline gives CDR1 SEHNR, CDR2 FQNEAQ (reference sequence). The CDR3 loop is CASSLAGSSYEQYF. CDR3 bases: TGTGCCAGCAGCTTAGCTGGCAGCTCCTACGAGCAGTACTTC.

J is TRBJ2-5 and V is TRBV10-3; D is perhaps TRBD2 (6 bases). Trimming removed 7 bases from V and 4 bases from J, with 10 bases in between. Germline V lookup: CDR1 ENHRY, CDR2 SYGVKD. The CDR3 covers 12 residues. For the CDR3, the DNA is TGTGCCATCAAGGATAGCGGAGAGACCCAGTACTTC. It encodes CAIKDSGETQYF.

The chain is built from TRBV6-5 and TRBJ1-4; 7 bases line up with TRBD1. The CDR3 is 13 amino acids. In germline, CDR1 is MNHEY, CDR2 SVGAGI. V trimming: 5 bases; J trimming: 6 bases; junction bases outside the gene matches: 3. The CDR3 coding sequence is TGTGCCAGCAGTGGCGACAGGGATGAAAAACTGTTTTTT. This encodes CASSGDRDEKLFF.

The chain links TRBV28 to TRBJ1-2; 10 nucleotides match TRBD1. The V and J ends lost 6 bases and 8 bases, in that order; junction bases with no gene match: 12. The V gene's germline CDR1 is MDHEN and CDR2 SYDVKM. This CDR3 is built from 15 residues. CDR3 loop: CASSPSRQGAEGYTF. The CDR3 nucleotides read TGTGCCAGCAGCCCAAGTCGACAGGGGGCGGAAGGCTACACCTTC.

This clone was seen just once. The CDR3 region is CASTQGPGVETQYF. The CDR3 nucleotides read TGTGCCAGCACCCAAGGTCCGGGAGTGGAGACCCAGTACTTC. The chain combines TRBV6-5 with TRBJ2-5; tentatively, D is TRBD2 (6 bases). The length of the CDR3 is 14 residues. V was clipped by 7 bases and J by 5 bases, with 17 bases between them. Germline V gene data show CDR1 as MNHEY and CDR2 as SVGAGI.

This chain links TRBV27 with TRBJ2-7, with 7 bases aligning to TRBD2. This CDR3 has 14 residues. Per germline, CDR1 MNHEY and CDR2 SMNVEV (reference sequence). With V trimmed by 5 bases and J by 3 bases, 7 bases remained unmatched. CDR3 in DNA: TGTGCCAGCAGTCGTGCGGGAGCGGTCTACGAGCAGTACTTC. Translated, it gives CASSRAGAVYEQYF.

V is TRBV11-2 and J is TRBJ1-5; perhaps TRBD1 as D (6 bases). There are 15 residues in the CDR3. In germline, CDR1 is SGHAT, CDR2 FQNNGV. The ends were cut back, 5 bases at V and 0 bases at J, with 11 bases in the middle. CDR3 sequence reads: CASSQDRNSNQPQHF. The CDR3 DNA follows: TGTGCCAGCAGCCAGGACAGAAATAGCAATCAGCCCCAGCATTTT.

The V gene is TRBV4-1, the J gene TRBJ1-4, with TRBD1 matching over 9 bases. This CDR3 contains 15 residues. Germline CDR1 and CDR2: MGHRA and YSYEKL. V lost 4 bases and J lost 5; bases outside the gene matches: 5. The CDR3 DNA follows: TGCGCCAGCAGCCTCCGGGACAGGGCGAATGAAAAACTGTTTTTT. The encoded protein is CASSLRDRANEKLFF.

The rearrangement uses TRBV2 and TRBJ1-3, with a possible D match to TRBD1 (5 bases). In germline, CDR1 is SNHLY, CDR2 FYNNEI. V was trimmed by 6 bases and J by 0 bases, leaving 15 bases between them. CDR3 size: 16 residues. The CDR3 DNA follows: TGTGCCAGCAGCCGCAACCGACAGACCTCTGGAAACACCATATATTTT. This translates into CASSRNRQTSGNTIYF.

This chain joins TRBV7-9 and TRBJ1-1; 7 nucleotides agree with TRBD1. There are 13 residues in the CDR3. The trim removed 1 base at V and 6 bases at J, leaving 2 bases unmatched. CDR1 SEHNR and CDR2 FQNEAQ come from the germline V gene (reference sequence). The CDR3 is CASSLEGAAEAFF. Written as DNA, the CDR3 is TGTGCCAGCAGCTTAGAGGGGGCCGCTGAAGCTTTCTTT.

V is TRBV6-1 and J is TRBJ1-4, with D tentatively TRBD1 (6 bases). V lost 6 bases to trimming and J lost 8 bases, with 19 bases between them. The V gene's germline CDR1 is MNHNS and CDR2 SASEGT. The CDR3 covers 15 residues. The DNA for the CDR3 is TGTGCCAGCAGCTGGGAACCAGGGGTGGCCGAAAAACTGTTTTTT. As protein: CASSWEPGVAEKLFF.

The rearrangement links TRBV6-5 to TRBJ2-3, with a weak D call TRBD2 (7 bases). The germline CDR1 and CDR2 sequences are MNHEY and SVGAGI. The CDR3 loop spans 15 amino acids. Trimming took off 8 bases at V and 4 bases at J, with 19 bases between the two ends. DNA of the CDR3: TGTGCCAGCCGCAAGGGGGGGGCCGGGTCAGATACGCAGTATTTT. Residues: CASRKGGAGSDTQYF.

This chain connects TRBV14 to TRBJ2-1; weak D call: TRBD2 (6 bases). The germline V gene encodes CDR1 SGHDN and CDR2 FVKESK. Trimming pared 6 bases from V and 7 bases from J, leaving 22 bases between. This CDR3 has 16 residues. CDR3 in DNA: TGTGCCAGCAGAACCTCAGCCGGGGGAAGGGGTAATGAGCAGTTCTTC. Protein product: CASRTSAGGRGNEQFF.

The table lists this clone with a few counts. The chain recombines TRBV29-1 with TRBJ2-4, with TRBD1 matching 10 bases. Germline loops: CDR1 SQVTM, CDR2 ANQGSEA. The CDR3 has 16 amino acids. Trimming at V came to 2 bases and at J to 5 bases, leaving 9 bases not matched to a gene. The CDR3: CSVEKGWGQGQNIQYF. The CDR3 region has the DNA TGCAGCGTTGAAAAAGGGTGGGGACAGGGGCAAAACATTCAGTACTTC. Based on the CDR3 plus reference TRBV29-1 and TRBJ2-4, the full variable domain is SAVISQKPSRDICQRGTSLTIQCQVDSQVTMMFWYRQQPGQSLTLIATANQGSEATYESGFVIDKFPISRPNLTFSTLTVSNMSPEDSSIYLCSVEKGWGQGQNIQYFGAGTRLSVL.

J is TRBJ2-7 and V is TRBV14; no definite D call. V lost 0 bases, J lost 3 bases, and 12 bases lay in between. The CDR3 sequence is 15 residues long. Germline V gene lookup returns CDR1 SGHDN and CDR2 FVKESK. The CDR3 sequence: CASSQDPPTGYEQYF. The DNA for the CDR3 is TGTGCCAGCAGCCAAGATCCGCCGACGGGCTACGAGCAGTACTTC.